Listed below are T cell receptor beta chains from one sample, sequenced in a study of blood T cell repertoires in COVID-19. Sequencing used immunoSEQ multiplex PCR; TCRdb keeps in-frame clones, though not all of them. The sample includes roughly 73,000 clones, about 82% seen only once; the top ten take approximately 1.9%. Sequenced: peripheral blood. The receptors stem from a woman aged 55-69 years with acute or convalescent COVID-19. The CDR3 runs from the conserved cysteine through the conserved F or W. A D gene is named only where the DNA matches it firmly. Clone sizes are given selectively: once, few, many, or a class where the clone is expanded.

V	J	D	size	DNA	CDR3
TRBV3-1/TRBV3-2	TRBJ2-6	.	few	TGTGCCAGCAGCCAAGACAGTCTTGTCGCCTCTGGGGCCAACGTCCTGACTTTC	CASSQDSLVASGANVLTF
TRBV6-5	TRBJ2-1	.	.	TGTGCCAGCAGAGCCGGGGGACCCTCCTACAATGAGCAGTTCTTC	CASRAGGPSYNEQFF
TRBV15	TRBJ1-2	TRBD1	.	TGTGCCACCAGCACCGGGACAGTGATCTCAGAAAACTATGGCTACACCTTC	CATSTGTVISENYGYTF
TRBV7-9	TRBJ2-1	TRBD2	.	TGTGCCAGCAGCTTCTCGGGCGGGAGGAGCTCCTACAATGAGCAGTTCTTC	CASSFSGGRSSYNEQFF
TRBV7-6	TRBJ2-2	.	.	TGTGCCAGCAGCGGGAGCTTCGGGAACACCGGGGAGCTGTTTTTT	CASSGSFGNTGELFF
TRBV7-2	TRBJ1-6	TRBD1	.	TGTGCCAGCAGCAGAGCCGGACAGGGAGTGAATTCACCCCTCCACTTT	CASSRAGQGVNSPLHF
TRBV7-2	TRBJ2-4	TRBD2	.	TGTGCCAGCAGCGACACTAGCGGGGCGCGCAAAAACATTCAGTACTTC	CASSDTSGARKNIQYF
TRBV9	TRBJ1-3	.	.	TGTGCCAGCAGCGTAGGGTTTGGCCCTGGAAACACCATATATTTT	CASSVGFGPGNTIYF
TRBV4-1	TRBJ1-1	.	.	TGCGCCAGCAGCCAAGTAGGCCGGCGGAAGGAATCTTTAAGAGCTTTCTTT	CASSQVGRRKESLRAFF
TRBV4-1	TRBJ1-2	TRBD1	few	TGCGCCAGCAGCCAAGATGGGGACAGGGGGCGCCGGTATGGCTACACCTTC	CASSQDGDRGRRYGYTF
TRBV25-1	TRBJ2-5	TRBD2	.	TGTGCCAGCCGCTCCGGACTAGCGGGCCCAGAGACCCAGTACTTC	CASRSGLAGPETQYF
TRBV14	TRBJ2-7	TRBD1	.	TGTGCCAGCAGTCAGCGGGGACAGGGCCCCTACGAGCAGTACTTC	CASSQRGQGPYEQYF
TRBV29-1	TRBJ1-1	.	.	TGCAGCGTTGAAGTGGCGTGGAGCACTGAAGCTTTCTTT	CSVEVAWSTEAFF
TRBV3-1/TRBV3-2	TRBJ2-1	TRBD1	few	TGTGCCAGCAGCCGGGGGACAGCGAGCTCCTACAATGAGCAGTTCTTC	CASSRGTASSYNEQFF
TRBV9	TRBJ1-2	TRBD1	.	TGTGCCAGCAGTCGAACCGGGACAGGGAGAAGCTACACCTTC	CASSRTGTGRSYTF
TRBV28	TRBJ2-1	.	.	TGTGCCAGCTTTGGGGGCCTCAATGAGCAGTTCTTC	CASFGGLNEQFF
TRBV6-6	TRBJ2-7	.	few	TGTGCCAGCAGTTACAAGGGGGGGGGCATCGCCTACGAGCAGTACTTC	CASSYKGGGIAYEQYF
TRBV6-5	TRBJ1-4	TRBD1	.	TGTGCCAGCAGTTACACCCCCGGGACAGCTTTTGAAAAACTGTTTTTT	CASSYTPGTAFEKLFF
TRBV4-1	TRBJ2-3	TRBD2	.	TGCGCCAGCAGCCAAGCACTAGCGGGAGTGGCAGATACGCAGTATTTT	CASSQALAGVADTQYF
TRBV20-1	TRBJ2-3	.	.	TGCAGTGCTAGTTTAGTGAGCACAGATACGCAGTATTTT	CSASLVSTDTQYF
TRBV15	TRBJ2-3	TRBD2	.	TGTGCCACCAGCAGAGATGGGTTTAGCGGGAGGACCTCAGATACGCAGTATTTT	CATSRDGFSGRTSDTQYF
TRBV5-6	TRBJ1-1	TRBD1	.	TGTGCCAGTTTTTACAGGGGAGGGAACACTGAAGCTTTCTTT	CASFYRGGNTEAFF
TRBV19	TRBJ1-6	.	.	TGTGCCAGTAGTCCTCCAGGGGCCGCTTCACCCCTCCACTTT	CASSPPGAASPLHF
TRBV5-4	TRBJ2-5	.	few	TGTGCCAGCAGCTTACTCGACAGCCAAGAGACCCAGTACTTC	CASSLLDSQETQYF
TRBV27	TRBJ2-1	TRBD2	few	TGTGCCAGCAGAGGGACTAGCGGGAGTATTTATGAGCAGTTCTTC	CASRGTSGSIYEQFF
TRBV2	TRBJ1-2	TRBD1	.	TGTGCCAGCAGCGGGGGACAGGGAGTTTATGGCTACACCTTC	CASSGGQGVYGYTF
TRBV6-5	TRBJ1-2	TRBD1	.	TGTGCCAGCAGTCTTTGGACAGGGGGAAACTATGGCTACACCTTC	CASSLWTGGNYGYTF
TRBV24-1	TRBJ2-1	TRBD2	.	TGTGCCACCAGTGATTCTACTAGCGGGAGCTCCTACAATGAGCAGTTCTTC	CATSDSTSGSSYNEQFF
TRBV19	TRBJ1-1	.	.	TGTGCCAGTAGTTCTGAGGGAATCGTCTCTGAAGCTTTCTTT	CASSSEGIVSEAFF
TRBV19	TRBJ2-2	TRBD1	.	TGTGCCAGTAGTCAAGGGACAGGGGGCACCGGGGAGCTGTTTTTT	CASSQGTGGTGELFF
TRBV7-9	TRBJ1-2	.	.	TGTGCCAGCAGGGGTCGGAGATCCTCCTCTGGCTACACCTTC	CASRGRRSSSGYTF
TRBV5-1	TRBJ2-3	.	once	TGCGCCAGCAGCTTGGGGCCGGGGGGCCCAGATACGCAGTATTTT	CASSLGPGGPDTQYF
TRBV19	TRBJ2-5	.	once	TGTGCCAGTAGTATCTCGGGGGGCTCGGGCCAAGAGACCCAGTACTTC	CASSISGGSGQETQYF
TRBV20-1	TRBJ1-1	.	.	TGCAGTGCCGTGTTGAACACTGAAGCTTTCTTT	CSAVLNTEAFF
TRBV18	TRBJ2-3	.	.	TGTGCCAGCTCCGTCCAGGCACGGGATACGCAGTATTTT	CASSVQARDTQYF